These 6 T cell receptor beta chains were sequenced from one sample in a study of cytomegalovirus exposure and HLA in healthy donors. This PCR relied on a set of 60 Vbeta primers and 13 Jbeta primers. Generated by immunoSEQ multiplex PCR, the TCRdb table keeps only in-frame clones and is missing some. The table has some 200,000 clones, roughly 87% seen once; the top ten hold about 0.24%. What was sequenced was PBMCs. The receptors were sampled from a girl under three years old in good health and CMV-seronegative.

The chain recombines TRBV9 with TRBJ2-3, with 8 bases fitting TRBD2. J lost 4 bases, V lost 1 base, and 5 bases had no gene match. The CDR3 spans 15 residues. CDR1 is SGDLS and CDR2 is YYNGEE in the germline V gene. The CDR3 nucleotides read TGTGCCAGCAGCGTAACGGTAGCGGGGTCAGATACGCAGTATTTT. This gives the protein CASSVTVAGSDTQYF.

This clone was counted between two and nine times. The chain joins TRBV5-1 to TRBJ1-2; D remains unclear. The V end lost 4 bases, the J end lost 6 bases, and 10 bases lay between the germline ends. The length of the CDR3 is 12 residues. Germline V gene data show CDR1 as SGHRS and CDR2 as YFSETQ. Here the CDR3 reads CASSVNLDGYTF. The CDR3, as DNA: TGCGCCAGCAGCGTTAACCTAGATGGCTACACCTTC.

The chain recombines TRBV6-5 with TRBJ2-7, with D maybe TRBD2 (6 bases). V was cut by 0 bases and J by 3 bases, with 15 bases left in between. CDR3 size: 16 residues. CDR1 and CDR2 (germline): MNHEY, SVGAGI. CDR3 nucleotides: TGTGCCAGCAGTTACTCGCTTCCCGGGAGAGGCTACGAGCAGTACTTC. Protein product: CASSYSLPGRGYEQYF.

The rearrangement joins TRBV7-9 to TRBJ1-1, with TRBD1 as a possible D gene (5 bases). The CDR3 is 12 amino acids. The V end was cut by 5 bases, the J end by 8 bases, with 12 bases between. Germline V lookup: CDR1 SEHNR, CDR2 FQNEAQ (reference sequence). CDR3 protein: CASSRGTDEAFF. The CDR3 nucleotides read TGTGCCAGCAGCCGGGGGACCGACGAAGCTTTCTTT.

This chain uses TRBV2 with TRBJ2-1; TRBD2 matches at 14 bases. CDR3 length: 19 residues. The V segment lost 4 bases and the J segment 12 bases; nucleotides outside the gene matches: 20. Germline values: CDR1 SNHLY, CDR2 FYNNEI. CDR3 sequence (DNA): TGTGCCAGCAGTGGTGGGCACGGGACTAGCGGGAGCCGGGCCTGGGGGCAGTTCTTC. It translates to CASSGGHGTSGSRAWGQFF.

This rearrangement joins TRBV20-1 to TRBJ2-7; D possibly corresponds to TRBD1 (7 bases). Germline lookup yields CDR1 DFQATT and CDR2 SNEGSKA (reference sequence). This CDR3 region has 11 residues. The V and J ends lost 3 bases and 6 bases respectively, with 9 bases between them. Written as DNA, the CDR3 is TGCAGTGCTAGTCAGGGGGGCGAGCAGTACTTC. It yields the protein CSASQGGEQYF.